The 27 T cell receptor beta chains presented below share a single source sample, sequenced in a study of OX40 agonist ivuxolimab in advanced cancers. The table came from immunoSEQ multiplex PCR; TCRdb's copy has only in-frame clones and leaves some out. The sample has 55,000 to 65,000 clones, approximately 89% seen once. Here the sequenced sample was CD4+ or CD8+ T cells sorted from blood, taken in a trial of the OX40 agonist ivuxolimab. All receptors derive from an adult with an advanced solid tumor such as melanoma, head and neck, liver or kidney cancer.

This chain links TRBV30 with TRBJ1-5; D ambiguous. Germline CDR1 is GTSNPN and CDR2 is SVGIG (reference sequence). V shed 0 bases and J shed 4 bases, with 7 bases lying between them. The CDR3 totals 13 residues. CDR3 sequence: CAWSVGENQPQHF. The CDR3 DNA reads TGTGCCTGGAGTGTTGGGGAAAATCAGCCCCAGCATTTT.

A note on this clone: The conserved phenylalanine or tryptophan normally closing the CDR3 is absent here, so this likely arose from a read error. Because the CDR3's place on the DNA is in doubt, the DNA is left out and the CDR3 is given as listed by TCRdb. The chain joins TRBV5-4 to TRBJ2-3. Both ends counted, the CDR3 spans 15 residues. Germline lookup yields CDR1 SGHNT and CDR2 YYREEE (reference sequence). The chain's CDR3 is CASSPGPLIEIQGPR.

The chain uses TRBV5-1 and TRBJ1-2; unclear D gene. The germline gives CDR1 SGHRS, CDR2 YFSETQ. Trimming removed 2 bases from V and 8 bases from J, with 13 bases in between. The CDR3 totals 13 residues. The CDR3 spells CASSFPGDSGYTF. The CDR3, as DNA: TGCGCCAGCAGCTTTCCCGGAGATAGCGGCTACACCTTC.

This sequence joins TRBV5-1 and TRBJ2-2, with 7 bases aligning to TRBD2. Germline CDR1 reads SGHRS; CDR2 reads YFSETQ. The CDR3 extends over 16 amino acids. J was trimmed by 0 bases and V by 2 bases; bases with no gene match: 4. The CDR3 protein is CASSFPSGTNTGELFF. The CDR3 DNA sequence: TGCGCCAGCAGCTTCCCTAGCGGAACGAACACCGGGGAGCTGTTTTTT.

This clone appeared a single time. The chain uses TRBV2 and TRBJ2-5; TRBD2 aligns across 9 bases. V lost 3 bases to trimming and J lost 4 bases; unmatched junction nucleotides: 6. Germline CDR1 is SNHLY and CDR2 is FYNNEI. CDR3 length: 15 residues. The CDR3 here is CASSDVAGVGETQYF. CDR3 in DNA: TGTGCCAGCAGTGACGTAGCGGGAGTGGGAGAGACCCAGTACTTC.

CDR3 residues: CASSVQQETYGYTF. The CDR3 DNA follows: TGTGCCAGCAGTGTGCAACAGGAGACCTATGGCTACACCTTC. This sequence joins TRBV6-1 and TRBJ1-2, with a possible D match to TRBD1 (5 bases). This CDR3 contains 14 residues. V gave up 4 bases and J gave up 4 bases, with 13 bases separating them. CDR1 and CDR2 from the germline V gene are MNHNS and SASEGT.

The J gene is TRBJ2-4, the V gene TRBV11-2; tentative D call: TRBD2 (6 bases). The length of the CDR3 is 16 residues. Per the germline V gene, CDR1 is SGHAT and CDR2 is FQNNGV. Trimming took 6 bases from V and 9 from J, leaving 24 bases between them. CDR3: CASRHPGGARVGIQYF. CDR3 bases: TGTGCCAGCAGACATCCCGGCGGGGCGAGGGTAGGCATTCAGTACTTC.

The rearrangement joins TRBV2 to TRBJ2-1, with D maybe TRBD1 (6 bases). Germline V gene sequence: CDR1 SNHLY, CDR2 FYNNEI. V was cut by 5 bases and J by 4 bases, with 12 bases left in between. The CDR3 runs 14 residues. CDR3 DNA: TGTGCCAGCAGTAACAACAGGGATTACAATGAGCAGTTCTTC. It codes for CASSNNRDYNEQFF.

CDR3 DNA sequence: TGTGCCAGCAGCTTGGTGGGAGCGGGGTACCAAGAGACCCAGTACTTC. Its protein is CASSLVGAGYQETQYF. V usage is TRBV5-6 and J usage is TRBJ2-5, with TRBD2 identical over 7 bases. Germline CDR1 and CDR2: SGHDT and YYEEEE. The CDR3 sequence is 16 residues long. The J segment lost 0 bases and the V segment lost 0 bases, leaving 5 bases of the junction unmatched.

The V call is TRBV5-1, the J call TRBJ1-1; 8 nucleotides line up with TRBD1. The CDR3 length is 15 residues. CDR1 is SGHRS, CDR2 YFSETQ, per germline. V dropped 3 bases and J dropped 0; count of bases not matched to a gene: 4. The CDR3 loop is CASSSRTGMNTEAFF. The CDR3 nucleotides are TGCGCCAGCAGCTCCCGGACAGGGATGAACACTGAAGCTTTCTTT.

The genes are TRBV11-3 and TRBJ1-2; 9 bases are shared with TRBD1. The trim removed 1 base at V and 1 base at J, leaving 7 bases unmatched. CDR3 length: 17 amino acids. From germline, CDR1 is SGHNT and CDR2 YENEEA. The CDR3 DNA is TGTGCCAGCAGCTTAGTGGGGGACAGGGCTGTTAACTATGGCTACACCTTC. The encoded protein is CASSLVGDRAVNYGYTF. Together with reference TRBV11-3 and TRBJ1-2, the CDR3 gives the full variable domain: EAGVVQSPRYKIIEKKQPVAFWCNPISGHNTLYWYLQNLGQGPELLIRYENEEAVDDSQLPKDRFSAERLKGVDSTLKIQPAELGDSAVYLCASSLVGDRAVNYGYTFGSGTRLTVV.

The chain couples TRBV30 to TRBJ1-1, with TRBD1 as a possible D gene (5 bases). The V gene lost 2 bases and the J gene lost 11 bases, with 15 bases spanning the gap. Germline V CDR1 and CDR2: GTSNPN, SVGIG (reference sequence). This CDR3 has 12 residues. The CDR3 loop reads CAWSLSSNRAFF. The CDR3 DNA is TGTGCCTGGAGTTTGAGTTCGAACAGGGCTTTCTTT.

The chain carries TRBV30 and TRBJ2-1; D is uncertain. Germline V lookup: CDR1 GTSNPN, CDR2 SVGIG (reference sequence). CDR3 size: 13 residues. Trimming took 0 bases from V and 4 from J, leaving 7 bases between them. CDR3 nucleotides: TGTGCCTGGAGTGTACAGCAGTACAATGAGCAGTTCTTC. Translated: CAWSVQQYNEQFF.

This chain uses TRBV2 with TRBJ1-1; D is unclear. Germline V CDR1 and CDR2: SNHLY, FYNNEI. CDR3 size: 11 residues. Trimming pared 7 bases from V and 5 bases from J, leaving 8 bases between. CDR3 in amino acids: CASNGGTEAFF. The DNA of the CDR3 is TGTGCCAGCAACGGAGGGACTGAAGCTTTCTTT. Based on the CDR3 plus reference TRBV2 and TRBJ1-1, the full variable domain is EPEVTQTPSHQVTQMGQEVILRCVPISNHLYFYWYRQILGQKVEFLVSFYNNEISEKSEIFDDQFSVERPDGSNFTLKIRSTKLEDSAMYFCASNGGTEAFFGQGTRLTVV.

The CDR3 here is CASSLAGASYNEQFF. The CDR3 DNA reads TGTGCCAGCAGTTTAGCGGGAGCGTCCTACAATGAGCAGTTCTTC. The genes are TRBV28 and TRBJ2-1, with TRBD2 matching 7 bases. V gave up 2 bases and J gave up 1 base; unmatched junction bases: 2. Germline assignment: CDR1 MDHEN and CDR2 SYDVKM. The CDR3 spans 15 residues.

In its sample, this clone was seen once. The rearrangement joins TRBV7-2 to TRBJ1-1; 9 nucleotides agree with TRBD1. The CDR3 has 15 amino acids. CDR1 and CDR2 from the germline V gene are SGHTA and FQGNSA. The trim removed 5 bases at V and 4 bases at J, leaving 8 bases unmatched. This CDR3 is CASSTTQGAITEAFF. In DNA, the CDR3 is TGTGCCAGCAGCACCACACAGGGGGCGATCACTGAAGCTTTCTTT.

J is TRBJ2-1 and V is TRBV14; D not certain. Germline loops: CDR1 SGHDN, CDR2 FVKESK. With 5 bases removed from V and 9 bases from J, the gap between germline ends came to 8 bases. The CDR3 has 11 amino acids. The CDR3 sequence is CASSVLSEQFF. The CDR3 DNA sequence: TGTGCCAGCAGCGTGTTGAGTGAGCAGTTCTTC.

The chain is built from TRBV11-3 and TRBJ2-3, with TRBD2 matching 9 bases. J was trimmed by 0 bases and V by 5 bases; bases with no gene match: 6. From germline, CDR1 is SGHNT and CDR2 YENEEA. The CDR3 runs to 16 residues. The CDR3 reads CASSKGLAASTDTQYF. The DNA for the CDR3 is TGTGCCAGCAGCAAGGGACTAGCCGCTAGCACAGATACGCAGTATTTT.

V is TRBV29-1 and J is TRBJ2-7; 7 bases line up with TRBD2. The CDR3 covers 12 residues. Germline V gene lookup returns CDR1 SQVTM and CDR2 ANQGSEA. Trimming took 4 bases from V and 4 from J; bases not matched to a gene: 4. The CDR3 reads CSVAGSGYEQYF. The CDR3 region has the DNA TGCAGCGTTGCCGGTAGCGGGTACGAGCAGTACTTC.

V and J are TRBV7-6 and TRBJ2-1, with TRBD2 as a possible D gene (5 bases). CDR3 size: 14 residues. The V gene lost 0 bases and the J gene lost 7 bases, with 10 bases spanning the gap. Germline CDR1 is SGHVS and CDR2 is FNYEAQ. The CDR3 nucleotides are TGTGCCAGCAGCTTAGCGGGAGCTAGTAATGAGCAGTTCTTC. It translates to CASSLAGASNEQFF.

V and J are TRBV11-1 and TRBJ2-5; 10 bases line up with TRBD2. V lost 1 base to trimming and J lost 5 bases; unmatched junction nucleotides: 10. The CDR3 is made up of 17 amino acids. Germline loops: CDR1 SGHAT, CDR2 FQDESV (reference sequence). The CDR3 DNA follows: TGTGCCAGCAGCTTAGGGCTAGCGGGGGAACGACGGGAGACCCAGTACTTC. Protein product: CASSLGLAGERRETQYF.

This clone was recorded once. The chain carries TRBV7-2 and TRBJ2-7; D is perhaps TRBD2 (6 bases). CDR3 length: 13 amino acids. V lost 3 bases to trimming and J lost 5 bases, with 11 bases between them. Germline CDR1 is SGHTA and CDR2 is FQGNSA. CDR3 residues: CASSFGLLNEQYF. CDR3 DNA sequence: TGTGCCAGCAGCTTCGGACTACTGAACGAGCAGTACTTC.

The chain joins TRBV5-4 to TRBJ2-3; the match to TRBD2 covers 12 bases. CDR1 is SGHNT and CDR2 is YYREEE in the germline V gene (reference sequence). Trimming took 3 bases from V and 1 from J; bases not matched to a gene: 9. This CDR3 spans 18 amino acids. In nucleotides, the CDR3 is TGTGCCAGCAGCTATCTAAGACTAGCGGGAGTGGGCACAGATACGCAGTATTTT. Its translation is CASSYLRLAGVGTDTQYF.

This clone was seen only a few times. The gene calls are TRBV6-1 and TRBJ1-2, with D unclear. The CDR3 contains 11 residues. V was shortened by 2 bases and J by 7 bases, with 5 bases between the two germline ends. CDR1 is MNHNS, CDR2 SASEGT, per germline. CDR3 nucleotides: TGTGCCAGCAGTGAAAAGGTTGGCTACACCTTC. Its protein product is CASSEKVGYTF.

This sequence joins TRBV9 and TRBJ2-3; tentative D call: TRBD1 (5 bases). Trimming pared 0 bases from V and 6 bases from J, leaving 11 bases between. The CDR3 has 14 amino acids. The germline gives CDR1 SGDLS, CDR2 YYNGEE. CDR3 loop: CASSVVAGPDTQYF. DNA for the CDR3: TGTGCCAGCAGCGTAGTTGCAGGGCCCGATACGCAGTATTTT.

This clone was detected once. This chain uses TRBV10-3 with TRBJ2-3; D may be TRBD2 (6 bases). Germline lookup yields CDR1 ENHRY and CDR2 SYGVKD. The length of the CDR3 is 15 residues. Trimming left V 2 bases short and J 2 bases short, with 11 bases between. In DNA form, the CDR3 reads TGTGCCATCAGTGAGCGGGACTCCAACACAGATACGCAGTATTTT. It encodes CAISERDSNTDTQYF.

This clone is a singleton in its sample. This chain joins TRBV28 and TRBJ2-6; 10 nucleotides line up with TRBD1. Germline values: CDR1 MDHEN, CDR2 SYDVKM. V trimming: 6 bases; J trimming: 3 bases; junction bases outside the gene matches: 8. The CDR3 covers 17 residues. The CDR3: CASSPGQGRSGANVLTF. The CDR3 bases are TGTGCCAGCAGCCCGGGACAGGGGAGGAGTGGGGCCAACGTCCTGACTTTC.